This T cell receptor beta chain was obtained from a study of early T cells in non-severe SARS-CoV-2 infection. The overall study: Whole-blood bulk RNA, unsorted, was sequenced, and chains were unpaired.

This clonotype occurred a few times. Its antigen is not known. General study findings and limits: Anti-spike CD8 responses were favored in VDJdb matching, and private and CD4 specificities were missed.

The germline gives CDR1 SGDLS, CDR2 YYNGEE. The CDR3 runs 16 residues. J lost 7 bases, V lost 2 bases, and 10 bases had no gene match. Researchers attached unique molecular identifiers to individual cDNA molecules. TCRdb reprocessed the 5' RACE reads via MiXCR and lists one record per CDR3 protein. In the table there are about 23,000 distinct CDR3 sequences, about 5.3% of which are singletons. Sample: whole blood. This sequence originates from an adult who was a healthcare worker with PCR-confirmed SARS-CoV-2 infection or an uninfected control (not recorded which). The chain combines TRBV9 with TRBJ2-2, with TRBD1 matching 8 bases. Written as DNA, the CDR3 is TGTGCCAGCAGCGTGGCCCGGGACAGGCTGGGCGGGGAGCTGTTTTTT. Protein product: CASSVARDRLGGELFF.